The 4 T cell receptor beta chains below come from one sample, sequenced in a study of T cells expressing NK-cell markers. TCRdb reanalyzed the 5' RACE reads and collapses them to one entry per CDR3 protein, without DNA. The sample's table shows about 260,000 distinct CDR3 sequences. Specimen: blood T cells: a sorted CD56 or NKG2C T cell subset, CD4+ or CD8+ T cells, or bulk PBMC T cells (not recorded which). These receptors were taken from a woman aged 18-69 years in good health.

The chain carries TRBV11-2 and TRBJ2-3. The CDR3 covers 14 residues. Germline lookup yields CDR1 SGHAT and CDR2 FQNNGV. CDR3 in amino acids: CASSLGRSTDTQYF.

This chain links TRBV7-2 with TRBJ2-2. Germline V gene sequence: CDR1 SGHTA, CDR2 FQGNSA. This CDR3 has 12 residues. CDR3 sequence: CASSPFAGELFF.

CDR3 protein: CASSHGTGGAKNIQYF. The chain couples TRBV5-6 to TRBJ2-4; with no DNA, the TCRdb D assignment of TRBD1 cannot be verified. The length of the CDR3 is 16 residues. CDR1 is SGHDT, CDR2 YYEEEE, per germline.

The chain recombines TRBV6-1 with TRBJ2-6; with no DNA, the TCRdb D assignment of TRBD2 cannot be verified. The CDR3 is made up of 17 amino acids. In germline, CDR1 is MNHNS, CDR2 SASEGT. CDR3 sequence: CASRGGGSSSGANVLTF.